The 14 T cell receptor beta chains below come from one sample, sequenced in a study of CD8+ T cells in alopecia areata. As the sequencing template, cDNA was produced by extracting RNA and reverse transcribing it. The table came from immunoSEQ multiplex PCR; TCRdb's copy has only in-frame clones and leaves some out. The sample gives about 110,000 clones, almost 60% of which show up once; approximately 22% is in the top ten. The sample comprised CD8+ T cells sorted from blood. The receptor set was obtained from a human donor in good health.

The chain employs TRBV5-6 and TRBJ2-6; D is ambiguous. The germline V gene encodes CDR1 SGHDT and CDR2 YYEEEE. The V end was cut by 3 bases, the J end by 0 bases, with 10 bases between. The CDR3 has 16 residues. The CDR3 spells CASSYGPSSGANVLTF. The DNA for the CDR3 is TGTGCCAGCAGCTACGGACCGTCCTCTGGGGCCAACGTCCTGACTTTC.

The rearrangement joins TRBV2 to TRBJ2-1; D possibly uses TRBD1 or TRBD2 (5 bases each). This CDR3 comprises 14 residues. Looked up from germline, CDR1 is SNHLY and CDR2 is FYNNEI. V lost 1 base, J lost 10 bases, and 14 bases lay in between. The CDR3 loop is CASSEENVGDEQFF. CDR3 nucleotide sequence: TGTGCCAGCAGTGAAGAGAATGTCGGGGACGAGCAGTTCTTC. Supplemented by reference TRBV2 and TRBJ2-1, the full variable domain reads EPEVTQTPSHQVTQMGQEVILRCVPISNHLYFYWYRQILGQKVEFLVSFYNNEISEKSEIFDDQFSVERPDGSNFTLKIRSTKLEDSAMYFCASSEENVGDEQFFGPGTRLTVL.

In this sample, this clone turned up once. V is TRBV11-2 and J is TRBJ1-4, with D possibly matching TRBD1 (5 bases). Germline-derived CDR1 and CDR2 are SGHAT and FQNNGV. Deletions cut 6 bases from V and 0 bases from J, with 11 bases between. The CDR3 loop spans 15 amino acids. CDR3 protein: CASRITGSTNEKLFF. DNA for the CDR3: TGTGCCAGCAGAATAACAGGTTCAACTAATGAAAAACTGTTTTTT.

CDR3 nucleotides: TGCGCCAGCAGCCAAGATCTCGAAAGTACCCCCCTAAACTATGGCTACACCTTC. Translation: CASSQDLESTPLNYGYTF. This chain uses TRBV4-3 with TRBJ1-2; D gene ambiguous. The CDR3 length is 18 residues. Trimming left V 0 bases short and J 2 bases short, with 19 bases between. Germline values: CDR1 LGHNA, CDR2 YSLEER.

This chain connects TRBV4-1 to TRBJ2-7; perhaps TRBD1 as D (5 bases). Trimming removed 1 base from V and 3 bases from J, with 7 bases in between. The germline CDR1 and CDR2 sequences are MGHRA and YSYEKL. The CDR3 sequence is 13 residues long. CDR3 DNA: TGCGCCAGCAGCCAAGGACAGCTCTACGAGCAGTACTTC. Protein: CASSQGQLYEQYF.

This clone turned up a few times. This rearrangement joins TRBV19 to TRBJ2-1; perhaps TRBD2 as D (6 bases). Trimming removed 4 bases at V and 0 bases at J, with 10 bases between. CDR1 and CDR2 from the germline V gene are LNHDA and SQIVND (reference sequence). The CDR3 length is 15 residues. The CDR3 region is CASSNGGSSYNEQFF. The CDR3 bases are TGTGCCAGTAGTAATGGGGGGAGCTCCTACAATGAGCAGTTCTTC. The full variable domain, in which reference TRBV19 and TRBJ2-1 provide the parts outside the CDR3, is DGGITQSPKYLFRKEGQNVTLSCEQNLNHDAMYWYRQDPGQGLRLIYYSQIVNDFQKGDIAEGYSVSREKKESFPLTVTSAQKNPTAFYLCASSNGGSSYNEQFFGPGTRLTVL.

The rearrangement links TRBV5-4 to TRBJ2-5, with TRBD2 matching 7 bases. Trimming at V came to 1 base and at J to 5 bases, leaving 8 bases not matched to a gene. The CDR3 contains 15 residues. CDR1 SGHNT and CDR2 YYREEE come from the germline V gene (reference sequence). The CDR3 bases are TGTGCCAGCAGCTTGTGGGACTACCCGTGGGAGACCCAGTACTTC. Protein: CASSLWDYPWETQYF.

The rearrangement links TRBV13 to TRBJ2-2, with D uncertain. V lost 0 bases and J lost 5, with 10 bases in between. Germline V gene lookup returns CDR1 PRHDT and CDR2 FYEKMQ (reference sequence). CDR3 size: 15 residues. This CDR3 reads CASSLGGSGTGELFF. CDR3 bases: TGTGCCAGCAGCTTAGGCGGCTCGGGTACCGGGGAGCTGTTTTTT.

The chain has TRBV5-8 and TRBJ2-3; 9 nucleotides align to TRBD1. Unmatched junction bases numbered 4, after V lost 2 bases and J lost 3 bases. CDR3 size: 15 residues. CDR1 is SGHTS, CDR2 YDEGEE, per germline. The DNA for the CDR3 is TGTGCCAGCAGCTTTTCGGGACAGGGAACAGATACGCAGTATTTT. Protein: CASSFSGQGTDTQYF. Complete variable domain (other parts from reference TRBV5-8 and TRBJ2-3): EAGVTQSPTHLIKTRGQQATLRCSPISGHTSVYWYQQALGLGLQFLLWYDEGEERNRGNFPPRFSGRQFPNYSSELNVNALELEDSALYLCASSFSGQGTDTQYFGPGTRLTVL.

CDR3 bases: TGCGCCAGCAGCCAAGGTCCCCGGGGGGCGGACACTGAAGCTTTCTTT. The encoded protein is CASSQGPRGADTEAFF. The chain uses TRBV4-1 and TRBJ1-1; tentatively, D is TRBD1 (6 bases). The CDR3 has 16 residues. Trimming took off 1 base at V and 3 bases at J, with 15 bases between the two ends. In germline, CDR1 is MGHRA, CDR2 YSYEKL.

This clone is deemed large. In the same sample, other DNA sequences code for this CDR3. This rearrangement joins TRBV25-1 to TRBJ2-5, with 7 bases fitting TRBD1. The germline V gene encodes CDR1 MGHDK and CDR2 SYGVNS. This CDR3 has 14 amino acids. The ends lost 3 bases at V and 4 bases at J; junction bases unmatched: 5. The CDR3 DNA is TGTGCCAGCAGTGAGAGGGGGCATAGAGAGACCCAGTACTTC. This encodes CASSERGHRETQYF.

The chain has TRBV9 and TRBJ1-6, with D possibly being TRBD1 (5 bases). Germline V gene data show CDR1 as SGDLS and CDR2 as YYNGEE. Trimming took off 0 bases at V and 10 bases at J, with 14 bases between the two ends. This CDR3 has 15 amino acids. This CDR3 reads CASSVEGRGDSPLHF. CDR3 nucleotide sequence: TGTGCCAGCAGCGTAGAAGGGAGGGGCGACTCACCCCTCCACTTT.

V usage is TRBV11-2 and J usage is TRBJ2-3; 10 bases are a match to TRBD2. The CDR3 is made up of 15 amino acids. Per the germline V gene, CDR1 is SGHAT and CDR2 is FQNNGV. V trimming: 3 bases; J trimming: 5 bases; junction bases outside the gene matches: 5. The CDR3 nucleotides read TGTGCCAGCAGCTTCAGCGGGGGGGCTGGAGATACGCAGTATTTT. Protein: CASSFSGGAGDTQYF.

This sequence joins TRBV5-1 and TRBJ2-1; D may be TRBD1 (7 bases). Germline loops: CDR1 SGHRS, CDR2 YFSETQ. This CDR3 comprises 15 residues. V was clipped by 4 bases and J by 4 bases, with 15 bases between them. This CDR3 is CASSQGDRGYNEQFF. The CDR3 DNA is TGCGCCAGCAGCCAGGGGGATCGGGGGTACAATGAGCAGTTCTTC.